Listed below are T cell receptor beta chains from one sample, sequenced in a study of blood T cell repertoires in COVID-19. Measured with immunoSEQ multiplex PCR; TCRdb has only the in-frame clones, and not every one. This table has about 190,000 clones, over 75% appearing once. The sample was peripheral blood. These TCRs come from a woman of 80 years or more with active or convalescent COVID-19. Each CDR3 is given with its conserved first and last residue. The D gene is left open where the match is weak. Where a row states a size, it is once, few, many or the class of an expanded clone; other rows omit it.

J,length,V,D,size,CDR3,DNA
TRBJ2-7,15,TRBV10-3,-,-,CAISGKGGSPYEQYF,TGTGCCATCAGTGGCAAGGGGGGGTCTCCCTACGAGCAGTACTTC
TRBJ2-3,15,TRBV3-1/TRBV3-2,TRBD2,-,CASSHAGGGTDTQYF,TGTGCCAGCAGCCACGCGGGGGGCGGGACAGATACGCAGTATTTT
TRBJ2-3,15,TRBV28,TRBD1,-,CASSDPGQYTDTQYF,TGTGCCAGCAGTGACCCGGGACAGTACACAGATACGCAGTATTTT
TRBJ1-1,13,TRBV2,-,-,CASSYTENTEAFF,TGTGCCAGCAGTTATACAGAGAACACTGAAGCTTTCTTT
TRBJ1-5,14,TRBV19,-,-,CASAGASGNQPQHF,TGTGCCAGTGCAGGGGCCTCGGGGAATCAGCCCCAGCATTTT
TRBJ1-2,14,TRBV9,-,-,CASSVDPGNYGYTF,TGTGCCAGCAGCGTAGACCCCGGTAACTATGGCTACACCTTC
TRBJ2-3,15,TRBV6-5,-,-,CASILTRGSTDTQYF,TGTGCCAGCATTCTTACTCGGGGGAGCACAGATACGCAGTATTTT
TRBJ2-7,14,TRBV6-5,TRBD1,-,CASSYFYGTAEQYF,TGTGCCAGCAGTTACTTCTACGGGACAGCCGAGCAGTACTTC
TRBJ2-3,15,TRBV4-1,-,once,CASSQAGGGGDTQYF,TGCGCCAGCAGCCAAGCTGGAGGGGGAGGGGATACGCAGTATTTT
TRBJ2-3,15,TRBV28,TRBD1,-,CASSPRTGRRDTQYF,TGTGCCAGCAGTCCGAGGACAGGGCGACGAGATACGCAGTATTTT
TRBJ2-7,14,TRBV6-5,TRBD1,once,CASSYGTGPYEQYF,TGTGCCAGCAGTTACGGGACAGGCCCCTACGAGCAGTACTTC
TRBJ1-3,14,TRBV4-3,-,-,CASSQDAGRNTIYF,TGCGCCAGCAGCCAAGACGCAGGGAGAAACACCATATATTTT
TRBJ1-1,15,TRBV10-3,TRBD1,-,CAISVTTGTNTEAFF,TGTGCCATCAGTGTCACGACAGGGACGAACACTGAAGCTTTCTTT